This T cell receptor (beta chain) was retrieved from a study of shared clonotypes between healthy human individuals. The CDR3 is 14 residues long. The V and J ends lost 10 bases and 3 bases, in that order; junction bases with no gene match: 6. Per germline, CDR1 MDHEN and CDR2 SYDVKM. Assay used: immunoSEQ multiplex PCR; TCRdb lists only in-frame clones, some missing. The sample has about 520,000 clones; about 84% are singletons. Source material: PBMCs. The TCR was taken from a woman aged 35 to 49 in good health. Some clones in this sample may be carry-over from other donors' samples. This sequence joins TRBV28 and TRBJ2-7; 13 positions match TRBD2. The chain's CDR3 is CATGGLAGIYEQYF. Here the CDR3 DNA reads TGTGCCACGGGGGGACTAGCGGGAATCTACGAGCAGTACTTC.